Given below is one TCR beta chain in context. This CDR3 is also generated by other DNA sequences in the sample. These data belong to a study of blood T cell repertoires in COVID-19. Across the whole study: The United States, Italy and Spain were the sources of the acute and convalescent COVID-19 samples. Sources were T cells, B-cell-depleted T cells, or PBMCs; the material itself was cDNA or gDNA.

Libraries were prepared by immunoSEQ multiplex PCR; TCRdb keeps only in-frame clonotypes and omits some of them. This sample yields 200,000 to 250,000 clones, of which approximately 85% are seen a single time; roughly 2.2% belongs to the top ten. CDR3 length equals 13 residues. With V trimmed by 3 bases and J by 7 bases, 3 bases remained unmatched. The germline V gene encodes CDR1 MNHEY and CDR2 SMNVEV (reference sequence). V and J are TRBV27 and TRBJ1-2; TRBD1 aligns across 9 bases. The sequence came from an older woman with COVID-19, enrolled during active disease. Sequenced input: peripheral blood. This CDR3 is CASSLRQGGGYTF. The DNA for the CDR3 is TGTGCCAGCAGTTTGAGACAGGGGGGTGGCTACACCTTC.